This TCR beta chain was identified in a study of blood T cell repertoires in COVID-19. Study overall: The analysed material was cDNA or gDNA that came from T cells, B-cell-depleted T cells, or PBMCs.

Methods used by the authors: Amplified reference gene primers provided the basis for estimating nucleated cell counts. The table came from immunoSEQ multiplex PCR; TCRdb's copy has only in-frame clones and leaves some out. D and trimming were read from the DNA, whereas the V and J calls and clone size are those reported in that table. Of some 120,000 clones listed, around 86% are singletons. Trimming took 1 base from V and 1 from J, leaving 14 bases between them. CDR1 SGHTS and CDR2 YDEGEE come from the germline V gene. The CDR3 has 17 residues. This clone appeared once. The J gene is TRBJ2-2, the V gene TRBV5-8; D might be TRBD2 (7 bases). The sequence came from a woman aged 45-65 years who had recovered from COVID-19. Sequenced sample: peripheral blood. CDR3 coding DNA: TGTGCCAGCAGCTTGTCGCCGGGGGGCCTGAACACCGGGGAGCTGTTTTTT. Translating gives CASSLSPGGLNTGELFF. Looking up the rest from reference TRBV5-8 and TRBJ2-2 gives the full variable domain: EAGVTQSPTHLIKTRGQQATLRCSPISGHTSVYWYQQALGLGLQFLLWYDEGEERNRGNFPPRFSGRQFPNYSSELNVNALELEDSALYLCASSLSPGGLNTGELFFGEGSRLTVL.